The entry below describes one T cell receptor (beta chain). These data come from a study of control samples from healthy donors and cancer patients. Here immunoSEQ multiplex PCR was the method, and the copy in TCRdb shows in-frame clones only, minus some. This sample has 130,000 or so clones; under 95% occur once, and the top ten carry about 12%. Germline lookup yields CDR1 SGHNT and CDR2 YYREEE (reference sequence). V was clipped by 4 bases and J by 0 bases, with 11 bases between them. The CDR3 is 14 residues long. The sample was blood. This clonotype was obtained from a man aged 35 to 55 in good health. V is TRBV5-4 and J is TRBJ2-7; the D gene is possibly TRBD1 (6 bases). CDR3 nucleotide sequence: TGTGCCAGCAGCGTGGACAGACGCTCCTACGAGCAGTACTTC. This sequence encodes CASSVDRRSYEQYF.